The 29 T cell receptor beta chains below all came from one sample that was sequenced in a study of tumor-infiltrating lymphocytes in oesophageal squamous cell carcinoma. TCRdb reanalysed the PCR reads using MiXCR and keeps one entry per CDR3 protein. Seen here are roughly 10,000 distinct CDR3 sequences, roughly three fifths observed once, and the top ten hold about 30%. Sequenced input: esophageal tumor tissue. The source is a male donor with esophageal squamous cell carcinoma.

V is TRBV10-1 and J is TRBJ2-3; D not resolved. The CDR3 length is 12 residues. Germline V CDR1 and CDR2: WNHNN, SYGVQD (reference sequence). Trimming removed 2 bases at V and 6 bases at J, with 6 bases between. The CDR3 bases are TGCGCCAGCAGTGAGAGTAGGGATACGCAGTATTTT. Translation gives CASSESRDTQYF.

This clonotype was seen just once. The chain combines TRBV7-2 with TRBJ2-4, with D possibly being TRBD1 or TRBD2 (5 bases each). The V and J ends lost 2 bases and 2 bases respectively, with 13 bases between them. CDR3 length: 16 residues. Germline CDR1 is SGHTA and CDR2 is FQGNSA. The DNA for the CDR3 is TGTGCCAGCAGCTTAACGGGGCAAAGCACCAAAAACATTCAGTACTTC. It codes for CASSLTGQSTKNIQYF.

The chain couples TRBV6-1 to TRBJ2-3; D is unclear. V gave up 0 bases and J gave up 4 bases, with 8 bases separating them. This CDR3 is 14 amino acids long. Germline-derived CDR1 and CDR2 are MNHNS and SASEGT. Here the CDR3 DNA reads TGTGCCAGCAGTGAAGCGGTGCTGCCAGATACGCAGTATTTT. The encoded protein is CASSEAVLPDTQYF.

The CDR3 spells CASSLVVGTSGNEQYF. The CDR3 DNA is TGTGCCAGCAGCTTAGTAGTTGGGACTAGCGGGAACGAGCAGTACTTC. The rearrangement joins TRBV7-4 to TRBJ2-7, with 13 bases that match TRBD2. The germline CDR1 and CDR2 sequences are SGHVT and SQSDAQ. After removal of 1 base from V and 5 bases from J, the junction contained 5 bases not matched to a gene. CDR3 length: 16 amino acids.

This clonotype was counted at least ten times. The chain links TRBV7-3 to TRBJ2-1, with TRBD2 as a possible D gene (6 bases). Trimming shortened V by 2 bases and J by 9 bases, and 11 bases separated the two germline ends. This CDR3 contains 13 residues. Germline CDR1 SGHTA, CDR2 FQGTGA. In DNA form, the CDR3 reads TGTGCCAGCAGCTTAGGGGGGTGGGGTGAGCAGTTCTTC. It translates to CASSLGGWGEQFF.

V gene TRBV7-2 combines with J gene TRBJ2-5, with D unclear. The end of the DNA aligns better with TRBJ2-1, so the J call may be wrong. There are 16 residues in the CDR3. Germline V gives CDR1 SGHTA, CDR2 FQGNSA. CDR3 sequence reads: CASSLSSRSPYNEQFF. Here the CDR3 DNA reads TGTGCCAGCAGCTTATCCTCCAGGTCCCCCTACAATGAGCAGTTCTTC.

The chain recombines TRBV18 with TRBJ2-1, with D possibly called TRBD1 or TRBD2 (5 bases each). The end of the DNA aligns better with TRBJ2-5, so the J call may be wrong. This CDR3 is 15 amino acids long. Germline V gene data show CDR1 as KGHSH and CDR2 as LQKENI. The CDR3 DNA reads TGTGCCAGCTCACCACTCGGGACGGTTCAAGAGACCCAGTACTTC. Protein sequence: CASSPLGTVQETQYF.

Many counts were recorded for this clonotype. V usage is TRBV7-3 and J usage is TRBJ2-1; 13 nucleotides line up with TRBD2. After removal of 2 bases from V and 6 bases from J, the junction contained 4 bases not matched to a gene. The germline gives CDR1 SGHTA, CDR2 FQGTGA. The CDR3 length is 16 residues. The CDR3 sequence is CASSLSWTSGGNEQFF. CDR3 bases: TGTGCCAGCAGCTTATCCTGGACTAGCGGGGGCAATGAGCAGTTCTTC.

V and J are TRBV20-1 and TRBJ2-1, with 8 bases fitting TRBD2. The J call is doubtful: the DNA matches TRBJ2-5 better. Germline V gene sequence: CDR1 DFQATT, CDR2 SNEGSKA (reference sequence). The CDR3 totals 17 residues. The CDR3 region has the DNA TGCAGTGCTAGACCTGTTCCAGCGGGAGTCCCCTGGAAGACCCAGTACTTC. It yields the protein CSARPVPAGVPWKTQYF.

This clonotype occurred a few times. The chain is built from TRBV7-2 and TRBJ2-7; 7 positions match TRBD2. CDR1 is SGHTA and CDR2 is FQGNSA in the germline V gene. The CDR3 sequence is 15 residues long. V gave up 2 bases and J gave up 5 bases; unmatched junction bases: 9. CDR3 sequence (DNA): TGTGCCAGCAGCTTATGGCTGGGAGGGCCTCACGAGCAGTACTTC. Its translation: CASSLWLGGPHEQYF.

This rearrangement joins TRBV7-2 to TRBJ2-3, with D perhaps TRBD2 (5 bases). The J call may be wrong; the DNA end is better matched by TRBJ2-1. CDR3 size: 14 residues. CDR1 and CDR2 (germline): SGHTA, FQGNSA. The CDR3: CASSFLISVNEQFF. The CDR3 coding sequence is TGTGCCAGCAGCTTTTTGATTAGCGTCAATGAGCAGTTCTTC.

This clonotype appeared many times. The V gene is TRBV10-1, the J gene TRBJ1-3; the match to TRBD1 covers 9 bases. Germline values: CDR1 WNHNN, CDR2 SYGVQD (reference sequence). Trimming cost V 3 bases and J 0 bases; bases outside gene matches: 6. The CDR3 consists of 17 residues. The CDR3 region is CASSDWDRDYSGNTIYF. The DNA for the CDR3 is TGCGCCAGCAGTGACTGGGACAGGGACTACTCTGGAAACACCATATATTTT.

As to this clonotype: One end of the junction varies from germline; a read error may be responsible. V is TRBV7-6 and J is TRBJ2-1; D gene uncertain. This CDR3 is built from 13 residues. The germline V gene encodes CDR1 SGHVS and CDR2 FNYEAQ. The CDR3, as DNA: TGTGCTAGCAGCTTTACTATAGGTAATGAGCAGTTCTTC. Translated, it gives CASSFTIGNEQFF.

This chain joins TRBV7-2 and TRBJ2-1, with D unclear. Germline V gives CDR1 SGHTA, CDR2 FQGNSA. V lost 4 bases to trimming and J lost 6 bases, with 10 bases between them. This CDR3 is built from 13 residues. CDR3 in DNA: TGTGCCAGCAGCTCCGGACCCTTCAATGAGCAGTTCTTC. Its protein is CASSSGPFNEQFF.

The genes are TRBV7-2 and TRBJ2-5; TRBD2 matches at 9 bases. Germline V lookup: CDR1 SGHTA, CDR2 FQGNSA. The CDR3 sequence is 16 residues long. V was pared by 1 base and J by 5 bases, with 8 bases of the junction left unmatched. The CDR3 DNA reads TGTGCCAGCAGCTTAGGTGGCGGGGGGGCGGGGGAGACCCAGTACTTC. This sequence encodes CASSLGGGGAGETQYF. The entire variable domain, with the rest obtained from reference TRBV7-2 and TRBJ2-5, is as follows: GAGVSQSPSNKVTEKGKDVELRCDPISGHTALYWYRQSLGQGLEFLIYFQGNSAPDKSGLPSDRFSAERTGGSVSTLTIQRTQQEDSAVYLCASSLGGGGAGETQYFGPGTRLLVL.

This rearrangement joins TRBV7-3 to TRBJ2-7; TRBD1 matches 9 bases. V trimming: 2 bases; J trimming: 1 base; junction bases outside the gene matches: 9. The CDR3 contains 17 residues. Germline values: CDR1 SGHTA, CDR2 FQGTGA. CDR3 residues: CASSLYPRGQGSYEQYF. In DNA form, the CDR3 reads TGTGCCAGCAGCTTATATCCCAGGGGACAGGGATCCTACGAGCAGTACTTC.

As to this clonotype: This is likely a read error, given that the CDR3 carries no conserved phenylalanine or tryptophan at its end. It is unclear where the CDR3 begins or ends on the DNA, so no DNA is shown, and the CDR3 is as TCRdb lists it. J is TRBJ2-6 and V is TRBV11-1; the table's TRBD1 call for D was not verified on the DNA. Germline lookup yields CDR1 SGHAT and CDR2 FQDESV (reference sequence). With termini counted, the CDR3 has 16 amino acids. This CDR3 reads CASSDRSIQETQYFGA.

This chain uses TRBV7-6 with TRBJ2-2; D ambiguous. The ends were cut back, 6 bases at V and 5 bases at J, with 10 bases in the middle. CDR1 and CDR2 (germline): SGHVS, FNYEAQ. The CDR3 totals 13 residues. CDR3 in amino acids: CASSSVRTGELFF. CDR3 DNA sequence: TGTGCCAGCAGTTCAGTTCGGACCGGGGAGCTGTTTTTT.

This clonotype has only a few counts. The chain recombines TRBV7-3 with TRBJ2-1, with D unresolved. The V gene's germline CDR1 is SGHTA and CDR2 FQGTGA. The ends were cut back, 4 bases at V and 5 bases at J, with 6 bases in the middle. The CDR3 runs 12 residues. The CDR3 nucleotides read TGTGCCAGCAGCTCAACTCACAATGAGCAGTTCTTC. Protein: CASSSTHNEQFF. Drawing the rest from reference TRBV7-3 and TRBJ2-1, the complete variable domain is GAGVSQTPSNKVTEKGKYVELRCDPISGHTALYWYRQSLGQGPEFLIYFQGTGAADDSGLPNDRFFAVRPEGSVSTLKIQRTERGDSAVYLCASSSTHNEQFFGPGTRLTVL.

This chain connects TRBV27 to TRBJ2-6; D gene unclear. V was pared by 3 bases and J by 0 bases, with 6 bases between. CDR3 length: 15 amino acids. The germline V gene encodes CDR1 MNHEY and CDR2 SMNVEV (reference sequence). The CDR3 sequence: CASSFTSSGANVLTF. DNA for the CDR3: TGTGCCAGCAGTTTTACAAGCTCTGGGGCCAACGTCCTGACTTTC.

This clonotype was observed a few times. The V call is TRBV7-6, the J call TRBJ2-6; D call uncertain. The J call may be mistaken, given a closer DNA end match to TRBJ2-5. The CDR3 contains 12 residues. Per the germline V gene, CDR1 is SGHVS and CDR2 is FNYEAQ. The CDR3 DNA reads as TGTGCCAGCAGCTTTAGCCGGGAGACCCAGTACTTC. This translates into CASSFSRETQYF.

V gene TRBV7-6 combines with J gene TRBJ2-3; TRBD1 aligns across 9 bases. Gene TRBJ2-2 matches the end of the DNA better, so the J call may be wrong. This CDR3 has 17 amino acids. Looked up from germline, CDR1 is SGHVS and CDR2 is FNYEAQ. The CDR3 DNA reads as TGTGCCAGCAGCTTAAGGGCTCCGACAGGGGGCACCGGGGAGCTGTTTTTT. Its translation is CASSLRAPTGGTGELFF.

The chain links TRBV7-9 to TRBJ2-1; 8 nucleotides align to TRBD2. Germline-derived CDR1 and CDR2 are SEHNR and FQNEAQ (reference sequence). V shed 5 bases and J 6 bases; nucleotides not matched to a gene: 6. This CDR3 has 14 residues. CDR3 nucleotides: TGTGCCAGCAGCCCGGGACTAGTGAGCAATGAGCAGTTCTTC. Translation gives CASSPGLVSNEQFF.

The gene calls are TRBV7-2 and TRBJ2-3, with 9 nucleotides matching TRBD1. V shed 0 bases and J 4 bases; nucleotides not matched to a gene: 5. CDR1 SGHTA and CDR2 FQGNSA come from the germline V gene. This CDR3 region has 16 residues. DNA of the CDR3: TGTGCCAGCAGCTTAGCGACGGGACAGGGAGCAGATACGCAGTATTTT. Translating it yields CASSLATGQGADTQYF.

This clonotype was recorded many times. An end of the junction differs from the germline gene, which may be a read error. The V call is TRBV27, the J call TRBJ2-7; possibly TRBD1 or TRBD2 for D (7 bases each). This CDR3 spans 13 amino acids. Germline CDR1 reads MNHEY; CDR2 reads SMNVEV (reference sequence). Here the CDR3 reads CTSRAGGDYEQYF. CDR3 DNA: TGCACCAGCAGGGCAGGGGGGGACTACGAGCAGTACTTC.

The rearrangement joins TRBV12-3 or TRBV12-4 to TRBJ2-4; a weak D match, TRBD2 (6 bases). The J call may be in error: the DNA end matches TRBJ2-7 better. This CDR3 spans 13 amino acids. In DNA form, the CDR3 reads TGTGCCAGCAGTTTTGGGGGGACCTACGAGCAGTACTTC. This codes for CASSFGGTYEQYF.

The chain combines TRBV24-1 with TRBJ2-7; a weak D match, TRBD2 (6 bases). Germline-derived CDR1 and CDR2 are KGHDR and SFDVKD. Trimming shortened V by 8 bases and J by 4 bases, and 17 bases separated the two germline ends. This CDR3 is 14 amino acids long. The CDR3 nucleotides are TGTGCCACCATCCACGGAGGGAGTAGGTACGAGCAGTACTTC. Translating it yields CATIHGGSRYEQYF.

The chain is built from TRBV27 and TRBJ2-3; D assignment may be TRBD1 or TRBD2 (5 bases each). The better agreement between TRBJ2-7 and the DNA end casts doubt on the J call. CDR1 and CDR2 from the germline V gene are MNHEY and SMNVEV (reference sequence). CDR3 length equals 14 residues. CDR3 DNA: TGTGCCAGCAGCCGTAGGGGAGCTGACAATGAGCAGTACTTC. It specifies CASSRRGADNEQYF.

This clonotype was seen only a few times. The chain recombines TRBV7-2 with TRBJ2-1; D is perhaps TRBD2 (6 bases). Germline CDR1 SGHTA, CDR2 FQGNSA. The CDR3 has 17 residues. The germline V and J ends were trimmed by 2 bases and 2 bases, with 16 bases remaining between them. The DNA for the CDR3 is TGTGCCAGCAGCTTAAATTTTGTGACTAGGGCCTACAATGAGCAGTTCTTC. It codes for CASSLNFVTRAYNEQFF.